The 31 T cell receptor beta chains given below trace back to one sample, sequenced in a study of response to subunit inactivated influenza vaccine. TCRdb processed the RT-PCR reads anew with MiXCR; each CDR3 protein has one entry. The table lists about 620,000 distinct CDR3 sequences, about 11% of them singletons. These data were likewise used in another study, on T cells expressing NK-cell markers. That source adds: Generation of TCR beta cDNA was performed by 5'RACE template switching incorporating UMIs.

The material sequenced was PBMCs from blood, taken on the day of vaccination. The origin of the receptors is a man over 45 who received an inactivated influenza vaccine.

This clonotype has at least ten counts. The chain carries TRBV7-2 and TRBJ2-7; D call uncertain. The CDR3 contains 13 residues. The germline gives CDR1 SGHTA, CDR2 FQGNSA. Trimming took 1 base from V and 5 from J, leaving 9 bases between them. The CDR3 sequence: CASSLDWTNEQYF. The CDR3 nucleotides are TGTGCCAGCAGCTTAGACTGGACGAACGAGCAGTACTTC.

The rearrangement joins TRBV3-1 to TRBJ1-4, with a tentative D call TRBD1 (5 bases). The V end was cut by 1 base, the J end by 5 bases, with 11 bases between. The CDR3 runs to 15 residues. Germline CDR1 and CDR2: LGHDT and YNNKEL (reference sequence). The CDR3 reads CASSQGDVKNEKLFF. The CDR3 DNA reads as TGTGCCAGCAGCCAAGGGGACGTAAAGAATGAAAAACTGTTTTTT.

The chain is built from TRBV7-9 and TRBJ2-5; 8 bases are shared with TRBD2. Unmatched junction bases numbered 10, after V lost 5 bases and J lost 5 bases. Germline CDR1 is SEHNR and CDR2 is FQNEAQ (reference sequence). This CDR3 has 15 residues. CDR3 in amino acids: CASSERTSLLETQYF. The CDR3 DNA reads TGTGCCAGCAGCGAACGGACTAGCCTTCTTGAGACCCAGTACTTC.

This clonotype has ten or more counts. The chain carries TRBV29-1 and TRBJ1-6, with 8 bases matching TRBD1. V lost 5 bases and J lost 9; bases outside the gene matches: 9. The CDR3 runs to 14 residues. Germline-derived CDR1 and CDR2 are SQVTM and ANQGSEA. The CDR3 DNA reads TGCAGCGTTCAGGACAGGGCCGAGGGTTCACCCCTCCACTTT. Its translation is CSVQDRAEGSPLHF. Variable domain in full (rest from reference TRBV29-1 and TRBJ1-6): SAVISQKPSRDICQRGTSLTIQCQVDSQVTMMFWYRQQPGQSLTLIATANQGSEATYESGFVIDKFPISRPNLTFSTLTVSNMSPEDSSIYLCSVQDRAEGSPLHFGNGTRLTVT.

The chain links TRBV10-2 to TRBJ2-3, with D unresolved. The CDR3 extends over 11 amino acids. Germline-derived CDR1 and CDR2 are WSHSY and SAAADI. V dropped 8 bases and J dropped 0 bases, with 3 bases sitting between them. The CDR3 sequence: CASGSTDTQYF. The CDR3 coding sequence is TGCGCCAGCGGGAGCACAGATACGCAGTATTTT.

This clonotype has only a few counts. This chain connects TRBV6-1 to TRBJ1-1; D is ambiguous. This CDR3 region has 13 residues. V was clipped by 5 bases and J by 8 bases, with 15 bases between them. Germline V lookup: CDR1 MNHNS, CDR2 SASEGT. For the CDR3, the DNA is TGTGCCAGCAGTACCGGGCCCAGCACCGAAGCTTTCTTT. As protein: CASSTGPSTEAFF.

The chain joins TRBV5-5 to TRBJ1-1, with TRBD1 matching 7 bases. This CDR3 has 12 residues. V was clipped by 5 bases and J by 8 bases; unmatched bases: 6. The germline V gene encodes CDR1 SGHKS and CDR2 YYEKEE (reference sequence). The CDR3 loop reads CASRGQRSEAFF. DNA for the CDR3: TGTGCCAGCAGGGGACAGCGATCCGAAGCTTTCTTT.

This clonotype was detected a few times. The chain couples TRBV29-1 to TRBJ2-1; D not certain. In germline, CDR1 is SQVTM, CDR2 ANQGSEA. V lost 6 bases to trimming and J lost 0 bases, with 6 bases between them. The CDR3 loop spans 12 amino acids. This CDR3 is CSVSSSYNEQFF. CDR3 sequence (DNA): TGCAGCGTGTCCAGCTCCTACAATGAGCAGTTCTTC.

This clonotype was recorded many times. V usage is TRBV10-3 and J usage is TRBJ2-1; D may be TRBD1 or TRBD2 (5 bases each). Germline loops: CDR1 ENHRY, CDR2 SYGVKD. Deletions cut 5 bases from V and 0 bases from J, with 8 bases between. The length of the CDR3 is 14 residues. DNA of the CDR3: TGTGCCATCAGTACCGGGACCTCCTACAATGAGCAGTTCTTC. Protein sequence: CAISTGTSYNEQFF.

V usage is TRBV5-6 and J usage is TRBJ2-3; D is undetermined. The CDR3 is 13 amino acids. Between the trimmed V and J ends, which lost 0 bases and 7 bases, there was a span of 9 bases. Germline lookup yields CDR1 SGHDT and CDR2 YYEEEE. DNA for the CDR3: TGTGCCAGCAGCTTGGCTGGAGAGTATACGCAGTATTTT. Amino acid sequence: CASSLAGEYTQYF.

This clonotype was picked up a small number of times. The rearrangement links TRBV2 to TRBJ2-2; 8 bases map to TRBD1. Germline V gene data show CDR1 as SNHLY and CDR2 as FYNNEI. V shed 2 bases, J shed 4 bases, and the junction held 3 bases outside the gene matches. The CDR3 has 15 amino acids. The CDR3, as DNA: TGTGCCAGCAGTGAACAGGGGGCGCCCACCGGGGAGCTGTTTTTT. Encoded protein: CASSEQGAPTGELFF.

The chain employs TRBV7-2 and TRBJ2-5; D not resolved. The ends were cut back, 4 bases at V and 8 bases at J, with 11 bases in the middle. This CDR3 has 12 residues. Germline V lookup: CDR1 SGHTA, CDR2 FQGNSA. The CDR3 here is CASSYVLNTQYF. CDR3 DNA: TGTGCCAGCAGCTACGTACTAAACACCCAGTACTTC. Full variable domain (remainder filled in from reference TRBV7-2 and TRBJ2-5): GAGVSQSPSNKVTEKGKDVELRCDPISGHTALYWYRQSLGQGLEFLIYFQGNSAPDKSGLPSDRFSAERTGGSVSTLTIQRTQQEDSAVYLCASSYVLNTQYFGPGTRLLVL.

This clonotype was detected ten times or more. The chain carries TRBV11-2 and TRBJ1-6; 7 bases are a match to TRBD1. The trim removed 5 bases at V and 10 bases at J, leaving 5 bases unmatched. Germline V gene data show CDR1 as SGHAT and CDR2 as FQNNGV. The CDR3 loop spans 13 amino acids. DNA of the CDR3: TGTGCCAGCAGCATACAGGGGTACTCACCCCTCCACTTT. It is translated as CASSIQGYSPLHF.

This clonotype has ten or more counts. The gene calls are TRBV7-9 and TRBJ2-1; D gene unclear. Germline assignment: CDR1 SEHNR and CDR2 FQNEAQ (reference sequence). Trimming pared 2 bases from V and 4 bases from J, leaving 12 bases between. This CDR3 has 15 residues. CDR3 residues: CASSLSPTAYNEQFF. CDR3 DNA sequence: TGTGCCAGCAGCTTATCCCCGACCGCATACAATGAGCAGTTCTTC.

The gene calls are TRBV9 and TRBJ2-3; TRBD1 matches 8 bases. V lost 4 bases and J lost 4; bases outside the gene matches: 14. Germline V gene lookup returns CDR1 SGDLS and CDR2 YYNGEE. The CDR3 consists of 17 residues. CDR3 coding DNA: TGTGCCAGCAGCCTCAACCCGGGCAGGGGGCGCGCAGATACGCAGTATTTT. Its translation is CASSLNPGRGRADTQYF.

This clonotype was counted many times. The rearrangement joins TRBV12-3 or TRBV12-4 to TRBJ1-5; D is possibly TRBD1 (5 bases). This CDR3 is built from 15 residues. Trimming removed 5 bases at V and 1 base at J, with 12 bases between. The CDR3 sequence is CASSQIRDSNQPQHF. CDR3 sequence (DNA): TGTGCCAGCAGTCAGATCCGGGACAGCAATCAGCCCCAGCATTTT.

V gene TRBV11-2 combines with J gene TRBJ2-7; TRBD2 might be the D (6 bases). The CDR3 has 14 residues. Germline values: CDR1 SGHAT, CDR2 FQNNGV. Trimming shortened V by 3 bases and J by 2 bases, and 11 bases separated the two germline ends. The CDR3 DNA sequence: TGTGCCAGCAGCTTGCGGGACGTACCCTACGAGCAGTACTTC. It is translated as CASSLRDVPYEQYF.

This clonotype occurred many times. The gene calls are TRBV28 and TRBJ2-3, with D perhaps assigned TRBD1 or TRBD2 (6 bases each). V was shortened by 2 bases and J by 1 base, with 10 bases between the two germline ends. Germline loops: CDR1 MDHEN, CDR2 SYDVKM. The CDR3 spans 15 residues. The CDR3 DNA sequence: TGTGCCAGCAGTTTAGGGGGGCAGGGCACAGATACGCAGTATTTT. This sequence encodes CASSLGGQGTDTQYF.

The table lists this clonotype with a few counts. The chain combines TRBV5-1 with TRBJ1-2, with D possibly TRBD1 on 5 matching bases. Trimming removed 5 bases at V and 8 bases at J, with 19 bases between. Germline V gene data show CDR1 as SGHRS and CDR2 as YFSETQ. CDR3 size: 14 residues. The CDR3 DNA reads as TGCGCCAGCAGATTAGGAGGGGCGTCGAGCGGCTACACCTTC. Amino acids: CASRLGGASSGYTF.

The chain joins TRBV5-6 to TRBJ2-6, with unresolved D. Germline V lookup: CDR1 SGHDT, CDR2 YYEEEE. The length of the CDR3 is 13 residues. Between the trimmed V and J ends, which lost 5 bases and 2 bases, there was a span of 5 bases. This CDR3 reads CASSSPGANVLTF. CDR3 nucleotides: TGTGCCAGCAGTTCGCCTGGGGCCAACGTCCTGACTTTC.

The V and J genes are TRBV6-2 or TRBV6-3 and TRBJ2-7, with D perhaps matching TRBD1 (6 bases). The CDR3 runs 15 residues. Germline V CDR1 and CDR2: MNHEY, SVGEGT. Between the trimmed V and J ends, which lost 6 bases and 2 bases, there was a span of 17 bases. CDR3 coding DNA: TGTGCCAGCAGGCGCGCAGGGGATTTTCCCTACGAGCAGTACTTC. Translating it yields CASRRAGDFPYEQYF.

This clonotype was detected many times. This chain links TRBV28 with TRBJ2-7; weak D call: TRBD2 (5 bases). CDR1 and CDR2 from the germline V gene are MDHEN and SYDVKM. Deletions cut 4 bases from V and 4 bases from J, with 17 bases between. The CDR3 runs 15 residues. The CDR3 spells CASSSTGMAAYEQYF. CDR3 nucleotides: TGTGCCAGCAGTTCCACCGGGATGGCGGCGTACGAGCAGTACTTC.

The V gene is TRBV20-1, the J gene TRBJ2-3; 7 bases fit TRBD2. The V segment lost 0 bases and the J segment 3 bases; nucleotides outside the gene matches: 3. The germline gives CDR1 DFQATT, CDR2 SNEGSKA (reference sequence). The CDR3 loop spans 14 amino acids. The CDR3 DNA reads TGCAGTGCTAGAGACCCAGCGGGGACAGATACGCAGTATTTT. Translated: CSARDPAGTDTQYF.

The rearrangement links TRBV5-1 to TRBJ2-5; possible D gene TRBD1, 5 bases. The length of the CDR3 is 13 residues. The V gene's germline CDR1 is SGHRS and CDR2 YFSETQ. V lost 4 bases and J lost 2, with 9 bases in between. The CDR3 coding sequence is TGCGCCAGCAGCGTTCGACAGCAAGAGACCCAGTACTTC. Translating gives CASSVRQQETQYF.

The chain links TRBV9 to TRBJ1-1, with D possibly matching TRBD1 (5 bases). The ends were cut back, 2 bases at V and 3 bases at J, with 8 bases in the middle. The CDR3 has 13 amino acids. The V gene's germline CDR1 is SGDLS and CDR2 YYNGEE. This CDR3 is CASSVGRDTEAFF. The CDR3 DNA reads as TGTGCCAGCAGCGTTGGCAGGGACACTGAAGCTTTCTTT.

Many counts were recorded for this clonotype. The chain employs TRBV20-1 and TRBJ2-1; 7 bases are shared with TRBD1. Germline CDR1 reads DFQATT; CDR2 reads SNEGSKA (reference sequence). The CDR3 is made up of 13 amino acids. V dropped 5 bases and J dropped 5; count of bases not matched to a gene: 6. CDR3 amino acids: CSAPDRNNNEQFF. CDR3 coding DNA: TGCAGTGCTCCGGACAGGAATAACAATGAGCAGTTCTTC.

This clonotype was counted ten times or more. The CDR3 sequence: CSATRDRGLNEQFF. The CDR3 coding sequence is TGCAGTGCTACTCGGGACAGGGGGCTCAATGAGCAGTTCTTC. V and J are TRBV20-1 and TRBJ2-1, with 12 bases matching TRBD1. In germline, CDR1 is DFQATT, CDR2 SNEGSKA (reference sequence). V lost 4 bases, J lost 6 bases, and 4 bases stayed unmatched. The CDR3 has 14 residues.

This chain links TRBV12-3 or TRBV12-4 with TRBJ2-5; no clear D. V lost 0 bases to trimming and J lost 4 bases, with 9 bases between them. The CDR3 length is 14 residues. This chain's CDR3 is CASSLAGFGETQYF. In DNA, the CDR3 is TGTGCCAGCAGTTTAGCGGGGTTCGGAGAGACCCAGTACTTC.

The chain recombines TRBV4-3 with TRBJ1-3; D call uncertain. CDR3 length equals 16 residues. Germline V CDR1 and CDR2: LGHNA, YSLEER. Trimming removed 0 bases at V and 0 bases at J, with 9 bases between. CDR3 DNA sequence: TGCGCCAGCAGCCAAGACGCGGGTACCTCTGGAAACACCATATATTTT. This translates into CASSQDAGTSGNTIYF.

The chain combines TRBV28 with TRBJ2-7, with D unclear. With 6 bases removed from V and 1 base from J, the gap between germline ends came to 13 bases. Germline CDR1 MDHEN, CDR2 SYDVKM. The CDR3 is 14 amino acids. The CDR3 DNA sequence: TGTGCCAGCAGCCACTGGACCGAGTCCTACGAGCAGTACTTC. It is translated as CASSHWTESYEQYF.

CDR3: CASSLLLSHNEQFF. CDR3 in DNA: TGTGCCAGCAGCTTACTTCTCAGCCACAATGAGCAGTTCTTC. The genes are TRBV7-8 and TRBJ2-1; D remains unclear. Germline V gene lookup returns CDR1 SGHVS and CDR2 FQNEAQ. CDR3 length: 14 amino acids. V lost 2 bases and J lost 5, with 10 bases in between.